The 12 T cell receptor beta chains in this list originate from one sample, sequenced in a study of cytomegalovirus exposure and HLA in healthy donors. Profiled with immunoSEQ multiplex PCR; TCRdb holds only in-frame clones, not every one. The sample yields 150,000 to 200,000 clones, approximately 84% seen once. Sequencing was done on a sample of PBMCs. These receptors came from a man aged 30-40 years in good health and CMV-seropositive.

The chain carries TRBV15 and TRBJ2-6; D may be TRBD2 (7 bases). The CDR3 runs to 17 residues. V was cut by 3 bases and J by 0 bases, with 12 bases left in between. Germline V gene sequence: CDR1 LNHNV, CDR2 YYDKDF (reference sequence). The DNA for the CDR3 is TGTGCCACCAGCAGGGGAGGGGGTAACTCTGGGGCCAACGTCCTGACTTTC. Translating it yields CATSRGGGNSGANVLTF.

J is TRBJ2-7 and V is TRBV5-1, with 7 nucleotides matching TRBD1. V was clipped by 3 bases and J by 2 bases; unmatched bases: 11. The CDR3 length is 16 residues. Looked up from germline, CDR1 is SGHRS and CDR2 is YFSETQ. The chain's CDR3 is CASSSTTGRAPYEQYF. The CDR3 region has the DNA TGCGCCAGCAGCTCAACGACAGGGCGCGCACCCTACGAGCAGTACTTC.

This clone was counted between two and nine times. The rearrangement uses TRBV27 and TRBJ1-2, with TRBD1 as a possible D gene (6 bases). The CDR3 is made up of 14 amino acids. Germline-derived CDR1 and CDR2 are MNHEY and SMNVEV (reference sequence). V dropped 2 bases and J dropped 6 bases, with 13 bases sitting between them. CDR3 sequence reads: CASSLVQGHHGYTF. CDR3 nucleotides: TGTGCCAGCAGTTTAGTACAGGGCCATCATGGCTACACCTTC.

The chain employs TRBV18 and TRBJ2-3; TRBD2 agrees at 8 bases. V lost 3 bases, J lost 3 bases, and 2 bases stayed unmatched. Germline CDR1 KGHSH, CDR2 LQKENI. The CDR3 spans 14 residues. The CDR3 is CASSPGGATDTQYF. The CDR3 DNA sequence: TGTGCCAGCTCACCCGGGGGGGCGACAGATACGCAGTATTTT.

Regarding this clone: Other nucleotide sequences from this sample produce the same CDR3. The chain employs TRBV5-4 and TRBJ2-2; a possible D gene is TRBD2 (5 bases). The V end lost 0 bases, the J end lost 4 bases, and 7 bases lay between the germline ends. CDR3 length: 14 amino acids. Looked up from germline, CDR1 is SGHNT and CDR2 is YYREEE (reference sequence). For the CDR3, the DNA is TGTGCCAGCAGCTTGGTAAGCGGCACCGGGGAGCTGTTTTTT. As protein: CASSLVSGTGELFF.

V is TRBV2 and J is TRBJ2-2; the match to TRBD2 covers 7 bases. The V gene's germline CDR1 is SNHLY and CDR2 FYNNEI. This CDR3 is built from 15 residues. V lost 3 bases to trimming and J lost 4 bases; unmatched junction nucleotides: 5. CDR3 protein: CASSEGGLSTGELFF. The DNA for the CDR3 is TGTGCCAGCAGTGAGGGGGGGTTATCCACCGGGGAGCTGTTTTTT.

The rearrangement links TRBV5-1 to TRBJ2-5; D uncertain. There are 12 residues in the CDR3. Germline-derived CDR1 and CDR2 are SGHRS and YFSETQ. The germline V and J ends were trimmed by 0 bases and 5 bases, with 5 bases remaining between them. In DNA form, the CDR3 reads TGCGCCAGCAGCTTGGCCTTTGAGACCCAGTACTTC. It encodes CASSLAFETQYF.

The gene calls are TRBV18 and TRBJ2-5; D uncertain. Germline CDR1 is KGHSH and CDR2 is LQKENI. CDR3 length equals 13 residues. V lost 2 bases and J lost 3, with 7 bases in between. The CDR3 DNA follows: TGTGCCAGCTCACCAGGAGTGGAAGAGACCCAGTACTTC. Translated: CASSPGVEETQYF.

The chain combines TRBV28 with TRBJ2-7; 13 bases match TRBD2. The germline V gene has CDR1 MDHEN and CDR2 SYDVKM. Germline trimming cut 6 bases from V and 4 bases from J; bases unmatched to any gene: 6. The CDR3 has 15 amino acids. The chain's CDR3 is CASRTGLAGRYEQYF. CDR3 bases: TGTGCCAGCAGAACGGGACTAGCGGGACGTTACGAGCAGTACTTC.

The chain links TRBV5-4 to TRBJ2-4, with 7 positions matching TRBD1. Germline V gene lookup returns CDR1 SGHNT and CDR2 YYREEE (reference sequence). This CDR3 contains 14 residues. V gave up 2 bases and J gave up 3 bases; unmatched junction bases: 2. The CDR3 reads CASSFGDSKNIQYF. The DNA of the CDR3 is TGTGCCAGCAGCTTCGGGGACAGCAAAAACATTCAGTACTTC. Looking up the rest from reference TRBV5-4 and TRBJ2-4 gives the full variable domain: ETGVTQSPTHLIKTRGQQVTLRCSSQSGHNTVSWYQQALGQGPQFIFQYYREEENGRGNFPPRFSGLQFPNYSSELNVNALELDDSALYLCASSFGDSKNIQYFGAGTRLSVL.

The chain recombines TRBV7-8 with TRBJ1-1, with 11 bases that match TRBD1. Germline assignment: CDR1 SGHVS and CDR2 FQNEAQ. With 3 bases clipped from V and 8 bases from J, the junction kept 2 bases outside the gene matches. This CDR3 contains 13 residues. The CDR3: CASSLGDRGEAFF. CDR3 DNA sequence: TGTGCCAGCAGCTTGGGGGACAGGGGGGAAGCTTTCTTT.

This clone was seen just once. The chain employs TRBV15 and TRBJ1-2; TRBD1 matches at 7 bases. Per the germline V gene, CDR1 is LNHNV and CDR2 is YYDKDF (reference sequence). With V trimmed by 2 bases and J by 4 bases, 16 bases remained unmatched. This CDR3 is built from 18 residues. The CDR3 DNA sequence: TGTGCCACCAGCAGATATCTGTATATATCCCGGGACAGCTATGGCTACACCTTC. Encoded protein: CATSRYLYISRDSYGYTF.